This T cell receptor (beta chain) is drawn from a study of blood T cell repertoires in COVID-19. Participants were placed into cohorts based on the clinical history they reported. The CDR3 is 15 amino acids. Looked up from germline, CDR1 is KGHDR and CDR2 is SFDVKD. V was cut by 2 bases and J by 6 bases, with 15 bases left in between. The repertoire was sequenced with immunoSEQ multiplex PCR; TCRdb's copy has only in-frame clones and lacks some. The profile shows a few hundred thousand clones, about 89% of them singletons. The sequencing input was PBMCs or T cells enriched from blood (not recorded which). The clonotype originates from a woman aged 35 to 49 who had recovered from COVID-19. The rearrangement uses TRBV24-1 and TRBJ1-1; weak D call: TRBD1 (6 bases). CDR3 sequence (DNA): TGTGCCACCAGTGATTATCGACAGGAAATCTCTGAAGCTTTCTTT. Encoded protein: CATSDYRQEISEAFF.